Listed below are T cell receptor beta chains from one sample, sequenced in a study of CD8 T cells in ankylosing spondylitis. MiXCR, run by TCRdb on the 5' RACE reads, gives a single entry per CDR3 protein. Here the sample spans about 130,000 distinct CDR3 sequences, over 6.5% being singletons. Material: blood, either unsorted or a sorted T cell fraction (not recorded which). The receptors stem from a male donor with ankylosing spondylitis or in good health (not recorded which). Each CDR3 is given with its conserved first and last residue. A D gene is named only where the DNA matches it firmly. The size field is filled for only some rows; it gives once, few, many or a size class.

>.|TRBJ1-6|.|TRBV5-1
TGCGCCAGCAGCCTGCTCTCGCGCCAGGAGGCTAATTCACCCCTCCACTTT
CASSLLSRQEANSPLHF
>TRBD1|TRBJ2-1|once|TRBV18
TGTGCCAGCTCACCAACCGGGACAGGGGTCTACAATGAGCAGTTCTTC
CASSPTGTGVYNEQFF
>TRBD1|TRBJ2-6|few|TRBV5-1
TGCGCCAGCAGCACACAGGGGACAAGCTCTGGGGCCAACGTCCTGACTTTC
CASSTQGTSSGANVLTF
>.|TRBJ2-1|many|TRBV5-1
TGCGCCAGCAGCCCCCGACAGTTTCATGAGCAGTTCTTC
CASSPRQFHEQFF
>.|TRBJ2-2|many|TRBV20-1
TGCAGTGCTCCTCGGGAGATCAACACCGGGGAGCTGTTTTTT
CSAPREINTGELFF
>.|TRBJ1-2|many|TRBV20-1
TGCAGTGCTAGGGGGGACGCCGGGAGGTATGGCTACACCTTC
CSARGDAGRYGYTF
>TRBD2|TRBJ2-7|many|TRBV27
TGTGCCAGCAGTATCGGGGGACTATACGAGCAGTACTTC
CASSIGGLYEQYF
>.|TRBJ1-2|many|TRBV9
TGTGCCAGCAGCGTAGCACAGCAGGGCTATGGCTACACCTTC
CASSVAQQGYGYTF
>TRBD2|TRBJ2-3|few|TRBV20-1
TGCAGTGCTAGTGCCTGGGCTAGCGGGCAAGTATTCGGTTCGGGCACAGATACGCAGTATTTT
CSASAWASGQVFGSGTDTQYF
>.|TRBJ2-1|.|TRBV5-1
TGCGCCAGCAGCTTGGGCCCGGGTCTTAACAATGAGCAGTTCTTC
CASSLGPGLNNEQFF
>TRBD1|TRBJ1-6|.|TRBV12-3/TRBV12-4
TGTGCCAGCACCCCGGCCCATTCCGTAGGGACAGGGGATTCACCCCTCCACTTT
CASTPAHSVGTGDSPLHF
>.|TRBJ2-7|many|TRBV7-2
TGTGCCAGCAGCGTGGGACTTCAGTTCTACGAGCAGTACTTC
CASSVGLQFYEQYF
>.|TRBJ1-5|many|TRBV20-1
TGCAGTGCTAGAGCTACACAGGGCGGGTTAGGTCAGCCCCAGCATTTT
CSARATQGGLGQPQHF
>.|TRBJ2-1|many|TRBV5-6
TGTGCCAGCAGCAGACGCTATGAGCAGTTCTTC
CASSRRYEQFF
>.|TRBJ1-1|many|TRBV20-1
TGCAGTGCGCGAGCCCCCCGTAGTAACACTGAAGCTTTCTTT
CSARAPRSNTEAFF
>.|TRBJ2-3|many|TRBV28
TGTGCCAGCAGTTCCCCTTCGCTCCGGGATACGCAGTATTTT
CASSSPSLRDTQYF
>TRBD2|TRBJ2-2|.|TRBV4-1
TGCGCCAGCAGCCATACCCCAGCGGGGGGAGTCACCGGGGAGCTGTTTTTT
CASSHTPAGGVTGELFF
>.|TRBJ1-2|many|TRBV10-3
TGTGCCATCAGTGAGTCGAAGGGACTGGTACCTGGCTACACCTTC
CAISESKGLVPGYTF
>.|TRBJ2-5|many|TRBV24-1
TGTGCCACCAGTGATTTTAGGCAGCAAGAGACCCAGTACTTC
CATSDFRQQETQYF
>TRBD2|TRBJ2-1|.|TRBV5-1
TGCGCCAGCAGCTACCCGGGACTAGCCTCCAATGAGCAGTTCTTC
CASSYPGLASNEQFF
>TRBD1|TRBJ2-2|many|TRBV10-3
TGTGCCACTAGGGACAGGGGCACCGGGGAGCTGTTTTTT
CATRDRGTGELFF
>.|TRBJ2-3|.|TRBV6-2/TRBV6-3
TGTGCCAGCAGTTACTCACTGGATACGCAGTATTTT
CASSYSLDTQYF
>.|TRBJ1-1|many|TRBV5-1
TGCGCCAGCAGCGAGCAGGGAATCCTGAACACTGAAGCTTTCTTT
CASSEQGILNTEAFF
>.|TRBJ2-7|many|TRBV29-1
TGCAGCGTTGAAGTGGAGGCCACCTTCTACGAGCAGTACTTC
CSVEVEATFYEQYF
>.|TRBJ2-2|many|TRBV20-1
TGCAGTGCTAGTGCCGGGGCCGGCACCGGGGAGCTGTTTTTT
CSASAGAGTGELFF
>.|TRBJ2-5|many|TRBV5-1
TGCGCCAGCAGCTTGGTGCCCAACCAAGAGACCCAGTACTTC
CASSLVPNQETQYF
>.|TRBJ1-2|many|TRBV20-1
TGCAGTGCCCTACTGAGTGGGCAGCTTACTAACACCTTC
CSALLSGQLTNTF
>.|TRBJ1-6|many|TRBV3-1
TGTGCCAGCAGCCAAGAAGTCAGCTCATACTCACCCCTCCACTTT
CASSQEVSSYSPLHF
>.|TRBJ2-1|many|TRBV5-1
TGCGCCAGCAGCTTGTCCCAGGGCTACAATGAGCAGTTCTTC
CASSLSQGYNEQFF
>.|TRBJ2-3|many|TRBV5-1
TGCGCCAGCAAGGAACAGGGCCAGACAGATACGCAGTATTTT
CASKEQGQTDTQYF
>TRBD2|TRBJ2-5|many|TRBV5-1
TGCGCCAGCAGCTTTACAGGGACTAGCGGGAGTCCAGAGACCCAGTACTTC
CASSFTGTSGSPETQYF
>TRBD2|TRBJ2-1|.|TRBV20-1
TGCAGTGCTAGGACCCGACTAGCCCTCAGCACCAGTGAGCAGTTCTTC
CSARTRLALSTSEQFF
>.|TRBJ2-2|many|TRBV29-1
TGCAGCGTGAGGAGCGGACTATACACCGGGGAGCTGTTTTTT
CSVRSGLYTGELFF
>.|TRBJ2-6|many|TRBV30
TGTGCCTGGGCTTTTGCCGGGGCCAACGTCCTGACTTTC
CAWAFAGANVLTF
>TRBD1|TRBJ2-5|many|TRBV6-5
TGTGCCAGCAGTTACGAGGCCAGGGGGCTTGAGACCCAGTACTTC
CASSYEARGLETQYF
>.|TRBJ1-2|many|TRBV20-1
TGCAGTGCTACAACTCGGGCAGGAACATTCTATGGCTACACCTTC
CSATTRAGTFYGYTF
>.|TRBJ1-5|many|TRBV20-1
TGCAGTGCAACGAGGGGGGAGCAGCCCCAGCATTTT
CSATRGEQPQHF
>.|TRBJ2-3|many|TRBV7-2
TGTGCCAGCAGCTTAGACTCACCGGCTACGCAGTATTTT
CASSLDSPATQYF
>.|TRBJ2-5|many|TRBV29-1
TGCAGCGTTGAAGATACAGAAGAGACCCAGTACTTC
CSVEDTEETQYF
>TRBD1|TRBJ1-5|many|TRBV7-2
TGTGCCAGCAGCTTAGCGGTACAGGGGAGCAATCAGCCCCAGCATTTT
CASSLAVQGSNQPQHF
>.|TRBJ1-5|many|TRBV7-9
TGTGCCAGCAGGCCAGGGGTTCAGCCCCAGCATTTT
CASRPGVQPQHF
>TRBD2|TRBJ2-1|many|TRBV18
TGTGCCAGCTCACTCACACTAGCGGGAGGGAGGAATGAGCAGTTCTTC
CASSLTLAGGRNEQFF
>TRBD2|TRBJ2-2|many|TRBV12-3/TRBV12-4
TGTGCCAGCAGCCTAGCGGGAGGGTACACCGGGGAGCTGTTTTTT
CASSLAGGYTGELFF
>.|TRBJ2-1|.|TRBV5-8
TGTGCCAGGAGCCCCGGGCCTCTCGTGAGGATCTTC
CARSPGPLVRIF